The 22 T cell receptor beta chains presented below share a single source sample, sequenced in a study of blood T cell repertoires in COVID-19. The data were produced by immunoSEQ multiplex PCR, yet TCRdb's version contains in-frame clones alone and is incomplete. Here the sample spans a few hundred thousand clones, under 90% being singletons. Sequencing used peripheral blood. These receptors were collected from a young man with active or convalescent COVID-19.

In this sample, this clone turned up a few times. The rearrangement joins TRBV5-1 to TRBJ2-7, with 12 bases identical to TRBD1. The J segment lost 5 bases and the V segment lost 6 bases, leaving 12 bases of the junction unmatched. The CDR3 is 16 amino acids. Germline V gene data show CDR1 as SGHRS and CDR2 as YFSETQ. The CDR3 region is CASNLLPGTGGNEQYF. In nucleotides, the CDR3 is TGCGCCAGCAACCTTTTACCCGGGACAGGGGGCAACGAGCAGTACTTC. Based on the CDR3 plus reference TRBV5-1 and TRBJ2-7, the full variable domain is KAGVTQTPRYLIKTRGQQVTLSCSPISGHRSVSWYQQTPGQGLQFLFEYFSETQRNKGNFPGRFSGRQFSNSRSEMNVSTLELGDSALYLCASNLLPGTGGNEQYFGPGTRLTVT.

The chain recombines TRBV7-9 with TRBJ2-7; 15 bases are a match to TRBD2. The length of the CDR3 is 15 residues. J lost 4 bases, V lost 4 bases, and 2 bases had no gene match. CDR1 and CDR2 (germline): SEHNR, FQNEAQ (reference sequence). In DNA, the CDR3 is TGTGCCAGCAGCTCGGGGACTAGCGGGAGGTACGAGCAGTACTTC. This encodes CASSSGTSGRYEQYF.

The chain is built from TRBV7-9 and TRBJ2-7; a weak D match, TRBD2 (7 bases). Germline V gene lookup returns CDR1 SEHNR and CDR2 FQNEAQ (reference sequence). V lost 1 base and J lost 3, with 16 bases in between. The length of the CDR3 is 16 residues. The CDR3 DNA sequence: TGTGCCAGCAGCTTAGGAAATACGGGGGGCCACTACGAGCAGTACTTC. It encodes CASSLGNTGGHYEQYF.

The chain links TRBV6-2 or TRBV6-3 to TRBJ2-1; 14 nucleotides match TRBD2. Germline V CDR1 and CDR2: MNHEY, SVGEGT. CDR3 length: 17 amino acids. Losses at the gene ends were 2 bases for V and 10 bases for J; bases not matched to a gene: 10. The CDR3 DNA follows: TGTGCCAGCAGTTACCTAGGACTAGCGGGAGGCCGGGGGGAGCAGTTCTTC. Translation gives CASSYLGLAGGRGEQFF.

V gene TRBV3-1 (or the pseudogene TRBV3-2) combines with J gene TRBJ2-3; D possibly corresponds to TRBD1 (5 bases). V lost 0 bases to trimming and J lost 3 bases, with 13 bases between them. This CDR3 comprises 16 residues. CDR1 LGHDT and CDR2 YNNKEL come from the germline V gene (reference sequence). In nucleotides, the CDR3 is TGTGCCAGCAGCCAAGATGTCAAGGGGTTGACAGATACGCAGTATTTT. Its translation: CASSQDVKGLTDTQYF.

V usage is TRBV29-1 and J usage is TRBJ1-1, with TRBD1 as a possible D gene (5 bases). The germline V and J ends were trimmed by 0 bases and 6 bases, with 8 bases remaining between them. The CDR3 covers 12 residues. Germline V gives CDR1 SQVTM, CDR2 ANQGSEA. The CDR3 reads CSVEDRVAEAFF. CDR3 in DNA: TGCAGCGTTGAAGACAGGGTCGCTGAAGCTTTCTTT.

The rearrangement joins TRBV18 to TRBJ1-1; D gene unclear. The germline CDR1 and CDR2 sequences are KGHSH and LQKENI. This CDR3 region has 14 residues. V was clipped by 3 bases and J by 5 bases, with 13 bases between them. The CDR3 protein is CASSPPGVWTEAFF. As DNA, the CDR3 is TGTGCCAGCTCACCCCCCGGGGTTTGGACTGAAGCTTTCTTT.

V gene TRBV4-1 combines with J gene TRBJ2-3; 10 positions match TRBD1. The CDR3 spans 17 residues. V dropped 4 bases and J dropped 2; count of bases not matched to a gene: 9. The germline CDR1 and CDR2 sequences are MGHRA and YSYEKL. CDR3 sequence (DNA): TGCGCCAGCAGCCGAAACGGACAGGGGGGGTACACAGATACGCAGTATTTT. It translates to CASSRNGQGGYTDTQYF.

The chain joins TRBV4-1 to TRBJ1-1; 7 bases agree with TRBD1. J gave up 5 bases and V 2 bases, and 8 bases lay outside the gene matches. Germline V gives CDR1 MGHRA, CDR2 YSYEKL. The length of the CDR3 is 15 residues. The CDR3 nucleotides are TGCGCCAGCAGCCAAACTAGGGGGCTGGTTACTGAAGCTTTCTTT. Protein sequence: CASSQTRGLVTEAFF.

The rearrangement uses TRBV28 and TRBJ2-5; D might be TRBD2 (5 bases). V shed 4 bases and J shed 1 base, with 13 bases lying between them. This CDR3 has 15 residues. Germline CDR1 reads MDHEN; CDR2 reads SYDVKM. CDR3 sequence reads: CASSSPFRGQETQYF. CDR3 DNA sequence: TGTGCCAGCAGTTCCCCCTTCCGGGGCCAAGAGACCCAGTACTTC.

The CDR3 region has the DNA TGTGCCACCCCGGGACTAGCGGGAACCGCCTACAATGAGCAGTTCTTC. Its protein is CATPGLAGTAYNEQFF. The rearrangement uses TRBV2 and TRBJ2-1; 13 nucleotides match TRBD2. This CDR3 comprises 16 residues. V trimming: 10 bases; J trimming: 2 bases; junction bases outside the gene matches: 8. CDR1 and CDR2 (germline): SNHLY, FYNNEI.

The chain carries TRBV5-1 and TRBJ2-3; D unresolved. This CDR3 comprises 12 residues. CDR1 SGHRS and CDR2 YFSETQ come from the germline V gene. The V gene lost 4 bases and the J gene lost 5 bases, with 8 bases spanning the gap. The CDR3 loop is CASSPAGDTQYF. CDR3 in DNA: TGCGCCAGCAGCCCCGCCGGAGATACGCAGTATTTT.

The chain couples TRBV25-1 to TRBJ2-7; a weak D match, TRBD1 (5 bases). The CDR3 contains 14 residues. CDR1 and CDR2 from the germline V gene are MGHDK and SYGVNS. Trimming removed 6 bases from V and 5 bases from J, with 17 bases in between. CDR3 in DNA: TGTGCCAGCAGGCCCCAAACAGGCAGGGACGAGCAGTACTTC. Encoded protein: CASRPQTGRDEQYF.

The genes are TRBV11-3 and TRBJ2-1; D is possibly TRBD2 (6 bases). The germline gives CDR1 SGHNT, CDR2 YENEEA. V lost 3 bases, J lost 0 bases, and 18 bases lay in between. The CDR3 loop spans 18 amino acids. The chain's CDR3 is CASSLAPSSDSSYNEQFF. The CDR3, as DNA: TGTGCCAGCAGCTTGGCCCCTTCTAGCGACAGCTCCTACAATGAGCAGTTCTTC.

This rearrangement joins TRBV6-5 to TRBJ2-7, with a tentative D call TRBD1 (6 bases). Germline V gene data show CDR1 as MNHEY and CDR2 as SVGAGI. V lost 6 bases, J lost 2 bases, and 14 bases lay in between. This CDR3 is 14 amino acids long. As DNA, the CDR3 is TGTGCCAGCAGGGATTACAGGGCTGCCTACGAGCAGTACTTC. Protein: CASRDYRAAYEQYF.

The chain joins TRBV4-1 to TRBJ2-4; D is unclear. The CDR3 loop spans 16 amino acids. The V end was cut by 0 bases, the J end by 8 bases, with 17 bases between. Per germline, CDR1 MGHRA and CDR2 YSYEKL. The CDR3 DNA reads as TGCGCCAGCAGCCAAGATGTTGAGGCCTCGTGGGACATTCAGTACTTC. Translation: CASSQDVEASWDIQYF.

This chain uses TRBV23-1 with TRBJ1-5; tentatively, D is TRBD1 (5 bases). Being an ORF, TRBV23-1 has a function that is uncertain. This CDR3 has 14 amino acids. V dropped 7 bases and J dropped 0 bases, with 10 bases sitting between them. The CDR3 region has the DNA TGCGCCAGCATCAGGGCCCATAGCAATCAGCCCCAGCATTTT. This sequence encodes CASIRAHSNQPQHF.

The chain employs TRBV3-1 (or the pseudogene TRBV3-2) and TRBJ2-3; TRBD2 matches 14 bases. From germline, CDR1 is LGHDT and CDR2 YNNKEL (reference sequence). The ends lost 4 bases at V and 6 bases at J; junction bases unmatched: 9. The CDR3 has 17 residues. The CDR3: CASSPGLAGARVDTQYF. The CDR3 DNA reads TGTGCCAGCAGCCCGGGACTAGCGGGGGCCAGGGTGGATACGCAGTATTTT.

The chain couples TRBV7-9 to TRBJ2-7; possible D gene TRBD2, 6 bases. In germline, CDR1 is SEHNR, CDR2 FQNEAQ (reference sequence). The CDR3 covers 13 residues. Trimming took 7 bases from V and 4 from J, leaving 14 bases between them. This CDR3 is CASKGGAGYEQYF. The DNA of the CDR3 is TGTGCCAGCAAGGGTGGCGCGGGGTACGAGCAGTACTTC.

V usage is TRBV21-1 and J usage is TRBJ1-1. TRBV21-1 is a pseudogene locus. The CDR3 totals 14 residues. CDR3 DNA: TGTGCCAGCAGCAAAGTCGCGGGCCCGGGAGTAGCTTTCTTT. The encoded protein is CASSKVAGPGVAFF.

CDR3 amino acids: CASSLQGYEQYF. In nucleotides, the CDR3 is TGTGCCAGCAGCTTACAGGGATACGAGCAGTACTTC. V and J are TRBV2 and TRBJ2-7; TRBD1 is a possible D gene (6 bases). The V end was cut by 6 bases, the J end by 4 bases, with 10 bases between. The V gene's germline CDR1 is SNHLY and CDR2 FYNNEI. This CDR3 spans 12 amino acids.

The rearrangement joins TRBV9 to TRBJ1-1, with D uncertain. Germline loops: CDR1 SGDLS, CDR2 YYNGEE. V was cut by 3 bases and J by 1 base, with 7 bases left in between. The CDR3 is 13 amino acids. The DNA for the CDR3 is TGTGCCAGCAGCGCACCACAGAACACTGAAGCTTTCTTT. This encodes CASSAPQNTEAFF.